This T cell receptor beta chain was obtained from a study of blood T cells in healthy people across ages. A note on this clonotype: The antigen is not known.

The donors, healthy Caucasians from Russia, were aged about 6 to 90. Per sample, a minimum of 6 million PBMCs were isolated. With a J-beta primer mix and a sample-barcoded 5' primer, a second PCR ran about 6 to 11 cycles. TCRdb used MiXCR to reprocess the 5' RACE reads, holding one entry per CDR3 protein. The repertoire consists of 800,000 or so distinct CDR3 sequences, with around 62% occurring once and the leading ten covering approximately 30%. The CDR3 runs 18 residues. The junction had 12 bases not matched to a gene; V was cut back by 5 bases and J by 1 base. Broader study findings: Higher diversity, along with more naive CD4+ cells, distinguished long-lived donors from aged donors. PBMC samples, being unsorted, prevented any conclusive comparison of naive and antigen-experienced cells.

This rearrangement joins TRBV12-3 or TRBV12-4 to TRBJ2-5; 11 nucleotides align to TRBD2. The TCR was taken from a young man in good health. The sample taken for sequencing was blood. CDR3 bases: TGTGCCAGCAGTCGCGCGTCTAGCGGGGGGCCTACCCAAGAGACCCAGTACTTC. This gives the protein CASSRASSGGPTQETQYF.